Each of the 25 T cell receptor beta chains below was sequenced from the same sample in a study of a mutant IDH1 vaccine in newly diagnosed glioma. The data were produced by immunoSEQ multiplex PCR, yet TCRdb's version contains in-frame clones alone and is incomplete. The sample carries just over 60,000 clones, around 83% recorded once. Antigens for these TCRs are unknown. Time point denoted: week 47, end of study. All doses held 300 ug of mutant IDH1 20-mer peptide, with topical imiquimod. Here the sequenced sample was PBMCs, taken from a glioma patient whose treatment included an IDH1 peptide vaccine. The receptor source for this set is a man aged 30-40 years with glioma.

The V call is TRBV5-4, the J call TRBJ1-4; the D gene is possibly TRBD1 (6 bases). The CDR3 contains 16 residues. Germline V gives CDR1 SGHNT, CDR2 YYREEE (reference sequence). V dropped 4 bases and J dropped 3 bases, with 16 bases sitting between them. CDR3 DNA sequence: TGTGCCAGCAGCCTTCCCGACGGGACACCTAATGAAAAACTGTTTTTT. It specifies CASSLPDGTPNEKLFF.

The chain employs TRBV5-1 and TRBJ1-4, with a weak D call TRBD1 (5 bases). CDR1 SGHRS and CDR2 YFSETQ come from the germline V gene. The CDR3 sequence is 12 residues long. V dropped 0 bases and J dropped 12 bases, with 9 bases sitting between them. The CDR3 region has the DNA TGCGCCAGCAGCTTGGAAAGGGGAGAACTGTTTTTT. This gives the protein CASSLERGELFF. The whole variable domain, remainder taken from reference TRBV5-1 and TRBJ1-4, is KAGVTQTPRYLIKTRGQQVTLSCSPISGHRSVSWYQQTPGQGLQFLFEYFSETQRNKGNFPGRFSGRQFSNSRSEMNVSTLELGDSALYLCASSLERGELFFGSGTQLSVL.

V usage is TRBV25-1 and J usage is TRBJ2-5; D might be TRBD2 (5 bases). The CDR3 extends over 14 amino acids. Germline assignment: CDR1 MGHDK and CDR2 SYGVNS. V lost 2 bases to trimming and J lost 3 bases, with 10 bases between them. CDR3 in DNA: TGTGCCAGCAGTGAACCCTCGGGGAAAGAGACCCAGTACTTC. Translated: CASSEPSGKETQYF.

This clone was seen a few times. V usage is TRBV5-4 and J usage is TRBJ1-1, with D hard to call. Germline CDR1 SGHNT, CDR2 YYREEE (reference sequence). CDR3 length: 12 amino acids. Trimming pared 0 bases from V and 0 bases from J, leaving 0 bases between. The CDR3 sequence: CASSLVNTEAFF. CDR3 in DNA: TGTGCCAGCAGCTTGGTGAACACTGAAGCTTTCTTT.

CDR3 loop: CASSQEGAKGNTIYF. The CDR3 DNA reads as TGTGCCAGCAGCCAGGAGGGGGCGAAAGGAAACACCATATATTTT. The V call is TRBV11-2, the J call TRBJ1-3, with 7 bases that match TRBD1. Germline V CDR1 and CDR2: SGHAT, FQNNGV. Trimming cost V 5 bases and J 4 bases; bases outside gene matches: 8. This CDR3 spans 15 amino acids.

This chain uses TRBV27 with TRBJ2-7; TRBD2 matches at 11 bases. Germline CDR1 MNHEY, CDR2 SMNVEV (reference sequence). The CDR3 is made up of 15 amino acids. Unmatched junction bases numbered 9, after V lost 5 bases and J lost 6 bases. This chain's CDR3 is CASSPFSGGASEQYF. The CDR3, as DNA: TGTGCCAGCAGTCCCTTTAGCGGGGGGGCTTCCGAGCAGTACTTC.

The V gene is TRBV7-6, the J gene TRBJ2-7, with a weak D call TRBD1 (5 bases). This CDR3 has 14 amino acids. The V gene lost 2 bases and the J gene lost 3 bases, with 11 bases spanning the gap. Germline lookup yields CDR1 SGHVS and CDR2 FNYEAQ. CDR3 loop: CASSLSRTGYEQYF. For the CDR3, the DNA is TGTGCCAGCAGCTTATCGCGAACAGGCTACGAGCAGTACTTC.

The rearrangement joins TRBV9 to TRBJ1-2; D remains ambiguous. V lost 0 bases and J lost 5, with 14 bases in between. Germline assignment: CDR1 SGDLS and CDR2 YYNGEE. The CDR3 has 15 residues. In DNA form, the CDR3 reads TGTGCCAGCAGCGTAGACCCGGGGATAGGATATGGCTACACCTTC. Translated: CASSVDPGIGYGYTF.

The rearrangement links TRBV9 to TRBJ1-4, with D perhaps matching TRBD1 (6 bases). Germline CDR1 SGDLS, CDR2 YYNGEE. V was trimmed by 3 bases and J by 7 bases, leaving 16 bases between them. The CDR3 covers 15 residues. The CDR3 DNA follows: TGTGCCAGCAGCGCCCAGACAGGTCTCCTTGAAAAACTGTTTTTT. It translates to CASSAQTGLLEKLFF. Supplemented by reference TRBV9 and TRBJ1-4, the full variable domain reads DSGVTQTPKHLITATGQRVTLRCSPRSGDLSVYWYQQSLDQGLQFLIQYYNGEERAKGNILERFSAQQFPDLHSELNLSSLELGDSALYFCASSAQTGLLEKLFFGSGTQLSVL.

DNA of the CDR3: TGTGCTAGTGGTACAGGGATCACTGAAGCTTTCTTT. It yields the protein CASGTGITEAFF. The V call is TRBV12-5, the J call TRBJ1-1; possible D gene TRBD1, 6 bases. The CDR3 covers 12 residues. From germline, CDR1 is LGHNT and CDR2 FRNRAP. The ends were cut back, 5 bases at V and 4 bases at J, with 8 bases in the middle.

The gene calls are TRBV4-2 and TRBJ1-2, with TRBD1 matching 9 bases. Germline V gene sequence: CDR1 LGHNA, CDR2 YNFKEQ. V trimming: 1 base; J trimming: 4 bases; junction bases outside the gene matches: 7. The CDR3 is 16 amino acids. This CDR3 reads CASSQVGTGGGYGYTF. In DNA form, the CDR3 reads TGTGCCAGCAGCCAAGTCGGTACAGGGGGCGGCTATGGCTACACCTTC.

CDR3 region: CAWGRDSNSPLHF. DNA for the CDR3: TGTGCCTGGGGTCGGGACTCAAATTCACCCCTCCACTTT. The chain employs TRBV30 and TRBJ1-6; D possibly corresponds to TRBD1 (5 bases). The V gene's germline CDR1 is GTSNPN and CDR2 SVGIG (reference sequence). Deletions cut 5 bases from V and 7 bases from J, with 12 bases between. This CDR3 is 13 amino acids long.

V usage is TRBV6-5 and J usage is TRBJ2-7, with 7 bases aligning to TRBD1. The V and J ends lost 6 bases and 2 bases, in that order; junction bases with no gene match: 10. Germline loops: CDR1 MNHEY, CDR2 SVGAGI. The CDR3 consists of 15 residues. The CDR3 DNA reads TGTGCCAGCAGGCTAAACAGGGGATTCACCTACGAGCAGTACTTC. Amino acids: CASRLNRGFTYEQYF.

The V and J genes are TRBV19 and TRBJ1-4; 8 bases align to TRBD1. The V gene end was trimmed by 5 bases and the J gene end by 0 bases; junction bases not matched to a gene: 14. Per germline, CDR1 LNHDA and CDR2 SQIVND (reference sequence). CDR3 length equals 19 residues. CDR3 loop: CASSPIYRQGSATNEKLFF. CDR3 DNA: TGTGCCAGTAGTCCCATCTACCGACAGGGGAGCGCAACTAATGAAAAACTGTTTTTT.

The J gene is TRBJ1-6, the V gene TRBV30; 9 nucleotides agree with TRBD1. The V segment lost 3 bases and the J segment 10 bases; nucleotides outside the gene matches: 7. The germline V gene has CDR1 GTSNPN and CDR2 SVGIG (reference sequence). This CDR3 contains 14 residues. CDR3 bases: TGTGCCTGGAGCGTCGGGACAGGGAACTCACCCCTCCACTTT. Encoded protein: CAWSVGTGNSPLHF.

The chain uses TRBV6-5 and TRBJ1-2, with 9 bases that match TRBD1. This CDR3 is 14 amino acids long. With V trimmed by 4 bases and J by 4 bases, 4 bases remained unmatched. Germline CDR1 and CDR2: MNHEY and SVGAGI. In DNA, the CDR3 is TGTGCCAGCAGTTCCGCACAGGGGGCCTATGGCTACACCTTC. Residues: CASSSAQGAYGYTF.

The gene calls are TRBV10-1 and TRBJ1-1; D gene ambiguous. Germline V gene sequence: CDR1 WNHNN, CDR2 SYGVQD (reference sequence). This CDR3 comprises 17 residues. Trimming took 0 bases from V and 1 from J, leaving 15 bases between them. The CDR3 sequence is CASSESEGELGNTEAFF. CDR3 nucleotide sequence: TGCGCCAGCAGTGAGTCGGAGGGAGAGCTTGGGAACACTGAAGCTTTCTTT.

The rearrangement links TRBV5-1 to TRBJ2-7; D might be TRBD1 (5 bases). The V gene lost 0 bases and the J gene lost 1 base, with 14 bases spanning the gap. This CDR3 is built from 16 residues. Germline V lookup: CDR1 SGHRS, CDR2 YFSETQ. CDR3 nucleotide sequence: TGCGCCAGCAGCTTGGTAGCAGGGCTCCATTCCTACGAGCAGTACTTC. Protein: CASSLVAGLHSYEQYF.

This clone is a singleton in its sample. The rearrangement joins TRBV5-1 to TRBJ1-2; D might be TRBD1 (5 bases). Trimming cost V 0 bases and J 5 bases, with 17 bases left between them. The CDR3 sequence is 16 residues long. Germline V gives CDR1 SGHRS, CDR2 YFSETQ. CDR3: CASSLAPSDRFYGYTF. CDR3 nucleotide sequence: TGCGCCAGCAGCTTGGCCCCCTCCGACAGATTTTATGGCTACACCTTC.

V usage is TRBV2 and J usage is TRBJ1-2, with a possible D match to TRBD1 (6 bases). The CDR3 contains 12 residues. In germline, CDR1 is SNHLY, CDR2 FYNNEI. V dropped 6 bases and J dropped 7 bases, with 12 bases sitting between them. The CDR3 coding sequence is TGTGCCAGCAGAACACAGGGTGGTGGCTACACCTTC. This codes for CASRTQGGGYTF.

The rearrangement joins TRBV27 to TRBJ2-5; TRBD1 matches 10 bases. The V gene's germline CDR1 is MNHEY and CDR2 SMNVEV (reference sequence). Trimming removed 5 bases from V and 3 bases from J; junction bases left unmatched: 3. The CDR3 extends over 14 amino acids. The CDR3 DNA follows: TGTGCCAGCAGTGCCGGGACAGGGGAAGAGACCCAGTACTTC. Its translation is CASSAGTGEETQYF.

V is TRBV6-1 and J is TRBJ2-7, with D perhaps matching TRBD1 (6 bases). The CDR3 length is 15 residues. V dropped 6 bases and J dropped 3 bases, with 18 bases sitting between them. Germline lookup yields CDR1 MNHNS and CDR2 SASEGT. In nucleotides, the CDR3 is TGTGCCAGCAGACCCAACAGGGCCCATATCTACGAGCAGTACTTC. The encoded protein is CASRPNRAHIYEQYF.

In nucleotides, the CDR3 is TGTGCCAGCAGCTCCGGGGGAGTGAACACTGAAGCTTTCTTT. Its protein product is CASSSGGVNTEAFF. The J gene is TRBJ1-1, the V gene TRBV28, with D possibly TRBD1 on 5 matching bases. Germline V gives CDR1 MDHEN, CDR2 SYDVKM. Trimming left V 6 bases short and J 0 bases short, with 11 bases between. The CDR3 is 14 amino acids.

This clone came up a few times. The chain has TRBV2 and TRBJ1-1; D not certain. The V end lost 5 bases, the J end lost 2 bases, and 9 bases lay between the germline ends. The V gene's germline CDR1 is SNHLY and CDR2 FYNNEI. The CDR3 length is 13 residues. The CDR3: CASSLDLNTEAFF. For the CDR3, the DNA is TGTGCCAGCAGTCTGGACCTAAACACTGAAGCTTTCTTT.

In this sample, this clone turned up a few times. The gene calls are TRBV19 and TRBJ2-2; 10 bases are shared with TRBD2. The germline V gene encodes CDR1 LNHDA and CDR2 SQIVND (reference sequence). The CDR3 loop spans 15 amino acids. V dropped 4 bases and J dropped 6; count of bases not matched to a gene: 5. The CDR3 reads CASSTGTSVSGELFF. CDR3 coding DNA: TGTGCCAGTAGTACCGGGACTAGCGTCTCCGGGGAGCTGTTTTTT.